What follows are 15 T cell receptor beta chains derived from one specimen sequenced in a study of T cells after somatic rescue of genetic block. TCRdb's table, derived via immunoSEQ multiplex PCR, lists solely in-frame clones and lacks some. In the table there are 65,000 to 70,000 clones, about 90% of which are singletons. The sample comprised peripheral blood mononuclear cells (PBMCs). These receptors were taken from a man aged 40-55 years.

This sequence joins TRBV30 and TRBJ1-1, with 8 positions matching TRBD1. CDR1 and CDR2 (germline): GTSNPN, SVGIG (reference sequence). J was trimmed by 4 bases and V by 1 base; bases with no gene match: 11. This CDR3 has 16 amino acids. CDR3 in amino acids: CAWSARTGIRGTEAFF. The CDR3 DNA is TGTGCCTGGAGTGCCCGGACAGGGATCCGTGGCACTGAAGCTTTCTTT.

The rearrangement uses TRBV7-9 and TRBJ2-2; D unresolved. V was clipped by 2 bases and J by 6 bases, with 16 bases between them. CDR3 size: 16 residues. From germline, CDR1 is SEHNR and CDR2 FQNEAQ (reference sequence). In DNA form, the CDR3 reads TGTGCCAGCAGCTTATCCCTGGTCGGACGGGCCGGGGAGCTGTTTTTT. Translated, it gives CASSLSLVGRAGELFF.

The chain joins TRBV5-1 to TRBJ1-4; no clear D. Trimming took 0 bases from V and 3 from J, leaving 6 bases between them. Germline lookup yields CDR1 SGHRS and CDR2 YFSETQ. This CDR3 is built from 14 residues. The CDR3 region has the DNA TGCGCCAGCAGCTTGGGGGTGGCTAATGAAAAACTGTTTTTT. Translation: CASSLGVANEKLFF.

This clone was counted a few times. V gene TRBV6-5 combines with J gene TRBJ1-1; D perhaps matches TRBD1 (5 bases). The germline V and J ends were trimmed by 6 bases and 2 bases, with 13 bases remaining between them. CDR3 length: 14 amino acids. CDR1 MNHEY and CDR2 SVGAGI come from the germline V gene. CDR3 coding DNA: TGTGCCAGCAGGATCACCCAGGGTAACACTGAAGCTTTCTTT. Its protein product is CASRITQGNTEAFF.

The CDR3 DNA sequence: TGTGCCAGCACCCAACTAGCGGGGTACAATGAGCAGTTCTTC. It encodes CASTQLAGYNEQFF. The rearrangement joins TRBV7-9 to TRBJ2-1; 10 nucleotides align to TRBD2. Trimming removed 7 bases from V and 4 bases from J; junction bases left unmatched: 4. CDR1 is SEHNR, CDR2 FQNEAQ, per germline (reference sequence). This CDR3 has 14 amino acids.

The CDR3 reads CASRPGGSSNQPQHF. Here the CDR3 DNA reads TGTGCCAGCAGGCCAGGGGGCAGTAGCAATCAGCCCCAGCATTTT. V and J are TRBV2 and TRBJ1-5, with 8 nucleotides matching TRBD1. The V gene's germline CDR1 is SNHLY and CDR2 FYNNEI. CDR3 length equals 15 residues. V shed 6 bases, J shed 0 bases, and the junction held 4 bases outside the gene matches.

The chain is built from TRBV4-1 and TRBJ2-7, with TRBD2 matching 15 bases. From germline, CDR1 is MGHRA and CDR2 YSYEKL. Trimming took 5 bases from V and 5 from J; bases not matched to a gene: 4. This CDR3 comprises 15 residues. DNA of the CDR3: TGCGCCAGCAGCAACGGACTAGCGGGAGGGGACGAGCAGTACTTC. This gives the protein CASSNGLAGGDEQYF.

The rearrangement joins TRBV15 to TRBJ1-3; possibly TRBD1 for D (6 bases). The CDR3 has 17 amino acids. Trimming took 0 bases from V and 0 from J, leaving 12 bases between them. CDR1 is LNHNV, CDR2 YYDKDF, per germline (reference sequence). CDR3 loop: CATSRELTGFSGNTIYF. CDR3 coding DNA: TGTGCCACCAGCAGAGAGCTTACAGGGTTCTCTGGAAACACCATATATTTT.

This clone showed up just once. The V and J genes are TRBV30 and TRBJ1-1; 7 bases are shared with TRBD1. Germline assignment: CDR1 GTSNPN and CDR2 SVGIG (reference sequence). Losses at the gene ends were 5 bases for V and 6 bases for J; bases not matched to a gene: 6. This CDR3 contains 12 residues. The CDR3 DNA reads TGTGCCTGGGACGGACAGGAGTCTGAAGCTTTCTTT. This gives the protein CAWDGQESEAFF.

The V call is TRBV28, the J call TRBJ2-5; the match to TRBD2 covers 12 bases. V shed 4 bases, J shed 1 base, and the junction held 4 bases outside the gene matches. The V gene's germline CDR1 is MDHEN and CDR2 SYDVKM. The CDR3 consists of 16 residues. The CDR3 loop is CASSSGLAGLQETQYF. The CDR3 region has the DNA TGTGCCAGCAGTTCGGGACTAGCGGGCCTCCAAGAGACCCAGTACTTC.

The chain recombines TRBV19 with TRBJ1-1, with D possibly being TRBD1 (5 bases). Trimming shortened V by 6 bases and J by 7 bases, and 12 bases separated the two germline ends. The CDR3 loop spans 12 amino acids. From germline, CDR1 is LNHDA and CDR2 SQIVND (reference sequence). The CDR3 is CASRGTQVEAFF. As DNA, the CDR3 is TGTGCCAGTAGAGGGACCCAGGTTGAAGCTTTCTTT.

This clone was detected only a few times. V gene TRBV5-6 combines with J gene TRBJ1-5; 8 bases line up with TRBD1. Per the germline V gene, CDR1 is SGHDT and CDR2 is YYEEEE. Unmatched junction bases numbered 13, after V lost 4 bases and J lost 7 bases. The CDR3 contains 16 residues. The CDR3 loop is CASSVRTGWAGQPQHF. Here the CDR3 DNA reads TGTGCCAGCAGCGTCCGGACAGGGTGGGCCGGACAGCCCCAGCATTTT.

The chain has TRBV10-3 and TRBJ2-3, with 7 bases that match TRBD2. Germline lookup yields CDR1 ENHRY and CDR2 SYGVKD. The CDR3 spans 13 residues. The V gene end was trimmed by 2 bases and the J gene end by 4 bases; junction bases not matched to a gene: 0. The CDR3 spells CAISEGGADTQYF. CDR3 DNA sequence: TGTGCCATCAGTGAGGGGGGGGCAGATACGCAGTATTTT.

This clone was counted between two and nine times. The J gene is TRBJ1-2, the V gene TRBV5-6, with D possibly TRBD1 on 5 matching bases. Germline CDR1 SGHDT, CDR2 YYEEEE. The CDR3 is 13 amino acids. Between the trimmed V and J ends, which lost 0 bases and 8 bases, there was a span of 11 bases. CDR3 coding DNA: TGTGCCAGCAGCTTGGGACAGCCAGTGGGCTACACCTTC. Its protein product is CASSLGQPVGYTF.

V usage is TRBV5-5 and J usage is TRBJ1-1, with D possibly being TRBD1 (6 bases). The CDR3 extends over 14 amino acids. The germline gives CDR1 SGHKS, CDR2 YYEKEE (reference sequence). V lost 4 bases to trimming and J lost 5 bases, with 15 bases between them. The CDR3 region has the DNA TGTGCCAGCAGCCACAGGGTCGGTCGAACTGAAGCTTTCTTT. Translation: CASSHRVGRTEAFF.